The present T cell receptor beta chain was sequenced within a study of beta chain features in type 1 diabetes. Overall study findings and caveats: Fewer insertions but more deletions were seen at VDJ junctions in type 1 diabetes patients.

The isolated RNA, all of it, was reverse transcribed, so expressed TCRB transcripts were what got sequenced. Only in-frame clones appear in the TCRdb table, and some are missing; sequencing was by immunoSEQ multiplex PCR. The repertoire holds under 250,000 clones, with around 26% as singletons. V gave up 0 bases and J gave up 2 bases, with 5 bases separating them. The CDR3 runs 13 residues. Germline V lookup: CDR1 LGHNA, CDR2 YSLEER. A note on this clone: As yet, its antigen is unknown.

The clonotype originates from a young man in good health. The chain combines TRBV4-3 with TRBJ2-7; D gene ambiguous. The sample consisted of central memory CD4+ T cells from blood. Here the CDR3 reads CASSQDITYEQYF. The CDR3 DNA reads TGCGCCAGCAGCCAAGATATAACCTACGAGCAGTACTTC.